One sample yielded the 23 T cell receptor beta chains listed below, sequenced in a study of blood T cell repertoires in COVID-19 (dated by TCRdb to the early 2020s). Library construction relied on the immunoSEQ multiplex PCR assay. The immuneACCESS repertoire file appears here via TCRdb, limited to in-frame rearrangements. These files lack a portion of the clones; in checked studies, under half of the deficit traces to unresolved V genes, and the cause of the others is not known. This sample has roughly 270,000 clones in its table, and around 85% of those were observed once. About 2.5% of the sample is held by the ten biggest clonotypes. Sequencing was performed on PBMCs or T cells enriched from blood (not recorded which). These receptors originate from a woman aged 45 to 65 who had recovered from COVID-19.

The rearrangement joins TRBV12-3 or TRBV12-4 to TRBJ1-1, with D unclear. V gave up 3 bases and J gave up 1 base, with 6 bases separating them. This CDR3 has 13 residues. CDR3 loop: CASSFTANTEAFF. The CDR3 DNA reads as TGTGCCAGCAGTTTTACAGCGAACACTGAAGCTTTCTTT.

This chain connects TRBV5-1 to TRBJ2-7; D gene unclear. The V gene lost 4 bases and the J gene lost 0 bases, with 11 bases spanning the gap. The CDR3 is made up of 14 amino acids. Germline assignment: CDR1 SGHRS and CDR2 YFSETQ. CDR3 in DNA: TGCGCCAGCAGCCCCCAGGCGCGCTCCTACGAGCAGTACTTC. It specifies CASSPQARSYEQYF.

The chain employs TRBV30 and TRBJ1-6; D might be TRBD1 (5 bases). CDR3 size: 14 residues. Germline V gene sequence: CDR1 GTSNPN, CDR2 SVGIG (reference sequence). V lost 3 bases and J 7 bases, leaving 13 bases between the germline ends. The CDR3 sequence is CAWRKGAINSPLHF. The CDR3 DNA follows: TGTGCCTGGAGAAAAGGGGCCATAAATTCACCCCTCCACTTT.

The CDR3 nucleotides are TGTGCCAGCAGTCGGGGGGCTAGCGGCCTTAGCACAGATACGCAGTATTTT. Translation gives CASSRGASGLSTDTQYF. J is TRBJ2-3 and V is TRBV9; D may be TRBD2 (7 bases). CDR1 and CDR2 from the germline V gene are SGDLS and YYNGEE. V lost 5 bases to trimming and J lost 0 bases, with 19 bases between them. This CDR3 comprises 17 residues.

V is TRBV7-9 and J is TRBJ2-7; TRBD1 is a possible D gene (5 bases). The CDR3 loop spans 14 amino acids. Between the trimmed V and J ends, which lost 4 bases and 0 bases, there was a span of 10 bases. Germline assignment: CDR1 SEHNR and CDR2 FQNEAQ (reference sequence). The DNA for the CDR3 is TGTGCCAGCAGCTCCCTGACAGCCTCCTACGAGCAGTACTTC. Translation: CASSSLTASYEQYF.

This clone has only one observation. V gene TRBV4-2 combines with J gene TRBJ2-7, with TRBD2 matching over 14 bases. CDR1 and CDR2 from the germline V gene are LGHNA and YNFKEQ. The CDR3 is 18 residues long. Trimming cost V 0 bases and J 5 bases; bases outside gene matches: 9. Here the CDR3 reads CASSQEGTSGGGRNEQYF. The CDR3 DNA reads TGTGCCAGCAGCCAAGAGGGGACTAGCGGGGGCGGGAGGAACGAGCAGTACTTC.

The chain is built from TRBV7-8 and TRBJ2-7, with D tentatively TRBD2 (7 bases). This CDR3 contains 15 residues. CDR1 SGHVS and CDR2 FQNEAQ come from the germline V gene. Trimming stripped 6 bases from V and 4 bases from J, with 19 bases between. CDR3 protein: CASREGEGSWYEQYF. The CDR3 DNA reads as TGTGCCAGCAGGGAGGGGGAGGGGAGTTGGTACGAGCAGTACTTC.

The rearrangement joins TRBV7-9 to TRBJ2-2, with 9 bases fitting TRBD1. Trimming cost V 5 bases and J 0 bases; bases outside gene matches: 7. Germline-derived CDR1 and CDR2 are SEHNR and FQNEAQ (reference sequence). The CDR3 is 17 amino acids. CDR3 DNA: TGTGCCAGCAGCCCCGGACGGGACAGGGCGAACACCGGGGAGCTGTTTTTT. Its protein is CASSPGRDRANTGELFF.

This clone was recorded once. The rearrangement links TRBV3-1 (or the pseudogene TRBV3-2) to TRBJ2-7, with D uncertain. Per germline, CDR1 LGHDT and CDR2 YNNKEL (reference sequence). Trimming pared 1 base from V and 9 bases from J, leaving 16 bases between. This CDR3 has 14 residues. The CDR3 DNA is TGTGCCAGCAGCCAAGTAGGCGGATTTCTAGTGCAGTACTTC. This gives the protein CASSQVGGFLVQYF.

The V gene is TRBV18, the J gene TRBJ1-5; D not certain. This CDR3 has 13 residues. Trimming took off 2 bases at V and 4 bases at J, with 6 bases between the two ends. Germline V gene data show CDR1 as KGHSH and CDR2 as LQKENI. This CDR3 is CASSPSGNQPQHF. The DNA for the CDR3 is TGTGCCAGCTCACCATCCGGGAATCAGCCCCAGCATTTT.

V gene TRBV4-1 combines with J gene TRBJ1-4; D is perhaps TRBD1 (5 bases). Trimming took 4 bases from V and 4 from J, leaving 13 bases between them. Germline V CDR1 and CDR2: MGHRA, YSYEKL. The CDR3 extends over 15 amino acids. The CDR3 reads CASSPEPGVNEKLFF. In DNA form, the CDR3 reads TGCGCCAGCAGCCCTGAACCGGGGGTTAATGAAAAACTGTTTTTT.

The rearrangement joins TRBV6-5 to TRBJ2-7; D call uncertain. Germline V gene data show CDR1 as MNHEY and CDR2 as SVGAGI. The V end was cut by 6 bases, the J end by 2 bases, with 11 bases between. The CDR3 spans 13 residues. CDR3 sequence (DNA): TGTGCCAGCAGCGCGGTAAAAGCCTACGAGCAGTACTTC. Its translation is CASSAVKAYEQYF.

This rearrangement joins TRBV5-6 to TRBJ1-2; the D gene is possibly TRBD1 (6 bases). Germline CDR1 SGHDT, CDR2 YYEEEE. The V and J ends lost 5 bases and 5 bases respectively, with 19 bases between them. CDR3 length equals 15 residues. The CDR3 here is CASRTLDSARYGYTF. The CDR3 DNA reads TGTGCCAGCAGAACCCTGGACAGTGCTCGGTATGGCTACACCTTC. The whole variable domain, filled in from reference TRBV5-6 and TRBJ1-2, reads DAGVTQSPTHLIKTRGQQVTLRCSPKSGHDTVSWYQQALGQGPQFIFQYYEEEERQRGNFPDRFSGHQFPNYSSELNVNALLLGDSALYLCASRTLDSARYGYTFGSGTRLTVV.

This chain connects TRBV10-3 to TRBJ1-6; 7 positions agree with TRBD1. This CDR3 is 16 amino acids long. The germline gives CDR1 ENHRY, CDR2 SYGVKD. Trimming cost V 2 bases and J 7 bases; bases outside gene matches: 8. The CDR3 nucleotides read TGTGCCATCAGTGAGAATCCGACAGGGTGGAATTCACCCCTCCACTTT. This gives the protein CAISENPTGWNSPLHF.

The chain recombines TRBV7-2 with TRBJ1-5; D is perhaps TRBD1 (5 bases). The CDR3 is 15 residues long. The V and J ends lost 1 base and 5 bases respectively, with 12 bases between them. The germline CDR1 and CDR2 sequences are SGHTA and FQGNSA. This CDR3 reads CASSLGAGRHQPQHF. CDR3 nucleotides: TGTGCCAGCAGCTTAGGCGCAGGGCGGCATCAGCCCCAGCATTTT.

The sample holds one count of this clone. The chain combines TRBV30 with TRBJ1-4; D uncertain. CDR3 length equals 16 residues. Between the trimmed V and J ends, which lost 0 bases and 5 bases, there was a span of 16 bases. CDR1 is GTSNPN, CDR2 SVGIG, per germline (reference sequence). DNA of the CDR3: TGTGCCTGGAGTGTTGGCCCCCTAGCATCCAATGAAAAACTGTTTTTT. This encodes CAWSVGPLASNEKLFF. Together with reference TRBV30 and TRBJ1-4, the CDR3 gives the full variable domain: SQTIHQWPATLVQPVGSPLSLECTVEGTSNPNLYWYRQAAGRGLQLLFYSVGIGQISSEVPQNLSASRPQDRQFILSSKKLLLSDSGFYLCAWSVGPLASNEKLFFGSGTQLSVL.

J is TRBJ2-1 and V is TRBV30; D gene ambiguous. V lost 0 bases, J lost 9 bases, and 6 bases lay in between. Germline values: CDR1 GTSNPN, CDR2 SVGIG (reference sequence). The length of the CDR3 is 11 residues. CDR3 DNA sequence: TGTGCCTGGAGTGTACTTTTTGAGCAGTTCTTC. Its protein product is CAWSVLFEQFF.

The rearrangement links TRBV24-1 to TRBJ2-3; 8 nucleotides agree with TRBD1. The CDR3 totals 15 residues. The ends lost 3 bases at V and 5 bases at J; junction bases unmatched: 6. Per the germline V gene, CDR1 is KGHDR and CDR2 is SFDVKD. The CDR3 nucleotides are TGTGCCACCAGTGATCCGGGACAGGCCCAAGATACGCAGTATTTT. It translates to CATSDPGQAQDTQYF.

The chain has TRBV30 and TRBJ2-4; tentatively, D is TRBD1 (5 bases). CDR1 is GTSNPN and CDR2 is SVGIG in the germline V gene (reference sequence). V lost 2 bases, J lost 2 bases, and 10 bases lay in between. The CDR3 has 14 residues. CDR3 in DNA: TGTGCCTGGAGTTCAGGGTTCACCAAAAACATTCAGTACTTC. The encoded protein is CAWSSGFTKNIQYF.

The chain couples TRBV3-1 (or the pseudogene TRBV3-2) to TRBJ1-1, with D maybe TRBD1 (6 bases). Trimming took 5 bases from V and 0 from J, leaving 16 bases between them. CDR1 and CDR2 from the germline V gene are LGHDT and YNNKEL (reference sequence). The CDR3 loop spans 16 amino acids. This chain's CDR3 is CASSFKGGGLNTEAFF. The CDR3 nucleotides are TGTGCCAGCAGCTTTAAAGGGGGTGGGCTGAACACTGAAGCTTTCTTT.

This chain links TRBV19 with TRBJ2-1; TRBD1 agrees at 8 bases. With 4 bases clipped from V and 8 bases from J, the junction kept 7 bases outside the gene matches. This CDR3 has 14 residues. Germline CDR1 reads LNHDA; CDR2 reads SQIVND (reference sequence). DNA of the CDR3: TGTGCCAGTAGTAATGCAGGGGGCTATGATGAGCAGTTCTTC. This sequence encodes CASSNAGGYDEQFF.

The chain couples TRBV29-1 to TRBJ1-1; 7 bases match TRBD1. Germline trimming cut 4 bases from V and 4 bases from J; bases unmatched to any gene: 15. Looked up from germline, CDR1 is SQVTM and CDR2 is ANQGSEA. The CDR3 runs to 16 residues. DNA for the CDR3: TGCAGCGTTGGTCGGGTAGGGGGCGCGCGGGGCACTGAAGCTTTCTTT. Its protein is CSVGRVGGARGTEAFF.

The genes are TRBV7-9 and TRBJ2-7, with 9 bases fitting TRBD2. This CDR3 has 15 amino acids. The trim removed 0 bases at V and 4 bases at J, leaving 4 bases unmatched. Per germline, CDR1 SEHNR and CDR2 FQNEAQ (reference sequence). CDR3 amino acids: CASSLAASGTYEQYF. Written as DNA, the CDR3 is TGTGCCAGCAGCTTAGCGGCTAGCGGGACTTACGAGCAGTACTTC.